The sequence of this T cell receptor beta chain was determined in a study of T cell repertoires in cytomegalovirus infection. In the study overall: Public TCR beta signature analysis indicated the presence of both CMV infection and matching HLA type.

The CDR3 runs to 15 residues. The V end was cut by 8 bases, the J end by 2 bases, with 19 bases between. Germline CDR1 reads MNHEY; CDR2 reads SVGAGI. TCRdb used MiXCR to reprocess the reads, holding one entry per CDR3 protein. Of fewer than 900,000 distinct CDR3 sequences listed, around 29% were seen once; the top ten hold around 14%. Findings and limits, study-wide: Totalled public TCR beta family frequency picked out people who carried CMV plus the relevant HLA. HLA-C-restricted CMV-specific TCR beta clonotypes were dominant in the ex vivo response.

The table lists this clonotype with a few counts. Its antigen is not identified. The source of this sequence is a human donor in good health (CMV status not recorded). Some clones in this sample may be carry-over from other donors' samples. The material was cultured CD8+ T cells from PBMCs, obtained from culture after CMV antigen stimulation. The V gene is TRBV6-5, the J gene TRBJ2-7, with D perhaps matching TRBD1 (8 bases). CDR3 amino acids: CASGSGQGLPYEQYF. The CDR3, as DNA: TGTGCCAGCGGCTCCGGACAGGGACTACCCTACGAGCAGTACTTC.